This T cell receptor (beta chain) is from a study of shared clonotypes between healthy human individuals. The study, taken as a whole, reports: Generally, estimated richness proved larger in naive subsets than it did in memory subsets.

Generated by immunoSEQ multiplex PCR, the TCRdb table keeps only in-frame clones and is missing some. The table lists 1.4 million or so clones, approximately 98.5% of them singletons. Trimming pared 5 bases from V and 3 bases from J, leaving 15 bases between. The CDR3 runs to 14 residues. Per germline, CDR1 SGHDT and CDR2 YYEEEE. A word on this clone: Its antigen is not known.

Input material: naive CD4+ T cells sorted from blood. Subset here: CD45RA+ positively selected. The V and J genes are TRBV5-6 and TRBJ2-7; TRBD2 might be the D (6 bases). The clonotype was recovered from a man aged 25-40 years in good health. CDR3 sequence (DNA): TGTGCCAGCAGGAGGAGTCTAGCGAACTACGAGCAGTACTTC. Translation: CASRRSLANYEQYF.